The present entry profiles one T cell receptor (beta chain) with its context. Its antigen remains unidentified. Base quality data are lacking; no much larger clone is found one base away. TCRbeta CDR3 regions were amplified from genomic DNA by means of the immunoSEQ Assay, a bias-controlled multiplex PCR. On the study's bioinformatics: The number of nucleated cells in each sample was estimated by amplification of reference gene primers within the assay. To quantify the absolute abundance of each unique TCRbeta CDR3 rearrangement, sequence reads were collapsed and filtered. For each sample, productive Simpson clonality was calculated as the square root of Simpson's diversity index over productive rearrangements. The source is immuneACCESS, and TCRdb retained only in-frame sequences with V and J called. Part of the clones is not carried over; for the studies checked, unresolved V genes explain less than half of this, and the remainder is unexplained. The V and J calls and clone size are taken from that table; D and trimming were inferred from the DNA. The sample records 250,000 to 350,000 clones, over 75% of which are singletons. The leading ten clones occupy 0.7% to 0.9% of the sample.

At one collaborating source in Seattle, patients were enrolled during active infection and were followed longitudinally through the course of disease. The collaborating institutions used their own protocols to collect whole blood in K2EDTA tubes. For TCRbeta analysis, collaborator samples were shipped as frozen whole blood, as isolated PBMCs, or as DNA extracted from either sample type. This specimen comes from a study of blood T cell repertoires in COVID-19 (dated by TCRdb to about 2020). Regarding the research as a whole: Samples from collaborators originated in the United States, Italy and Spain and spanned both the acute and convalescent phases of COVID-19. The prospective study material was composed of cDNA or gDNA derived from T cells, B-cell-depleted T cells, or PBMCs. Deeply sampled blood TCRbeta repertoires from subjects exposed to, actively infected with, or recovered from COVID-19 were included in the dataset. The repertoires were released in a freely available public database intended as a resource for research on the immune response to SARS-CoV-2. Samples came from the ongoing ImmuneRACE study (first 160 participants) plus 1,254 subjects from 6 global collaborators. A de-identified subject ID, COVID-19 status, age in years and sex were almost always included in the sample metadata. Where available, HLA class I and class II types were obtained from metadata supplied by the sample provider rather than from assay-based typing.

What the authors observed across the whole study: How much clinical and demographic metadata was included differed by source and by participant, and the metadata was provided uncurated.

Trimming takes 1 base off V and 0 bases off J; junction bases not matched to a gene: 10. The CDR3, from cysteine to phenylalanine, totals 18 residues. Of the read, only the CDR3 DNA is kept; its 54 bases are in frame from base 1. The germline V gene (reference sequence) supplies CDR1 SGHKS and CDR2 YYEKEE. Input material: peripheral blood. The chain uses TRBV5-5 and TRBJ1-3, with TRBD1 matching 7 junction bases. The clonotype originates from a human donor with COVID-19, enrolled during active disease. The donor label of this sample is uncertain. CDR3 reads: CASSLTFQGGSSGNTIYF. The nucleotide sequence reads as follows: TGTGCCAGCAGCTTGACCTTCCAGGGGGGAAGCTCTGGAAACACCATATATTTT.